The present TCR beta chain was sequenced within a study of blood T cell repertoires in COVID-19. The overall study: There were acute and convalescent COVID-19 samples, and they came from the United States, Italy and Spain. Sources were T cells, B-cell-depleted T cells, or PBMCs; the material itself was cDNA or gDNA.

Authors' analysis steps: The authors estimated nucleated cell counts from reference gene primer amplification. The method was immunoSEQ multiplex PCR; TCRdb's version includes in-frame clones alone and lacks a portion of them. That table supplies the V and J calls and clone size; D and trimming were determined from the DNA. The sample lists 54,000 or so clones, over 80% seen once, with 3.5% in the top ten. The CDR3 runs 15 residues. Trimming removed 7 bases at V and 1 base at J, with 14 bases between. Germline V lookup: CDR1 SNHLY, CDR2 FYNNEI. What was sequenced was peripheral blood. The receptor was derived from a human donor in a cohort sampled during active COVID-19. V gene TRBV2 combines with J gene TRBJ2-1, with a weak D call TRBD2 (6 bases). The CDR3 spells CASTAGTPSYNEQFF. Written as DNA, the CDR3 is TGTGCCAGCACCGCCGGGACTCCTTCCTACAATGAGCAGTTCTTC.